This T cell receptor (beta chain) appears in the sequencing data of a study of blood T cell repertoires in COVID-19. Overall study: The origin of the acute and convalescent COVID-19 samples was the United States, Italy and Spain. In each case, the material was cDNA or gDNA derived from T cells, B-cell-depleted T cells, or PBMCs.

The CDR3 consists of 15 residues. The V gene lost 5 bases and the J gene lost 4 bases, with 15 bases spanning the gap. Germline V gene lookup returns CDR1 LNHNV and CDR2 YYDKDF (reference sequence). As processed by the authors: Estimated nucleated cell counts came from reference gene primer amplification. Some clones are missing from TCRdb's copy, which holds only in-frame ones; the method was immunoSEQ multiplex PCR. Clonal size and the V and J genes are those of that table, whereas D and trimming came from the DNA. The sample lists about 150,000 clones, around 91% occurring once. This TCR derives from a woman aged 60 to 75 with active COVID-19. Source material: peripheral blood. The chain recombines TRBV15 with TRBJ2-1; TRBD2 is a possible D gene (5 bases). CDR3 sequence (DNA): TGTGCCACCAGCCCTCTCAATACGGGATACAATGAGCAGTTCTTC. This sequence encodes CATSPLNTGYNEQFF.